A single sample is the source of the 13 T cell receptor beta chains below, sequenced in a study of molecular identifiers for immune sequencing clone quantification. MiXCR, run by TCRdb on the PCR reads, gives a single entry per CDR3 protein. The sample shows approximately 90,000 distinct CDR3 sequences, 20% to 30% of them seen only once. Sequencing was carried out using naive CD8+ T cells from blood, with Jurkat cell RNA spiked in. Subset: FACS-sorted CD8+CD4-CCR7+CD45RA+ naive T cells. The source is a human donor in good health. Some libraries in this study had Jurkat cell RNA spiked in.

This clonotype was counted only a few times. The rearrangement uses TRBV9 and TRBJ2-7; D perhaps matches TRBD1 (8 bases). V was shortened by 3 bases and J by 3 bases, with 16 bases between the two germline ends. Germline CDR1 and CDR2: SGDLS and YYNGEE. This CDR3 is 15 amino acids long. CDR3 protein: CASSAGQGLFYEQYF. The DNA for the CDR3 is TGTGCCAGCAGCGCTGGACAGGGACTATTCTACGAGCAGTACTTC.

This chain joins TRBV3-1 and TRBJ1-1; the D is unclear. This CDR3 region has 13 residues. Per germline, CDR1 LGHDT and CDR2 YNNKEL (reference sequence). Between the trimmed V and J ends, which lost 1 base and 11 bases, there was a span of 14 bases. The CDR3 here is CASSQVEKAGAFF. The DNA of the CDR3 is TGTGCCAGCAGCCAAGTTGAGAAAGCTGGGGCTTTCTTT.

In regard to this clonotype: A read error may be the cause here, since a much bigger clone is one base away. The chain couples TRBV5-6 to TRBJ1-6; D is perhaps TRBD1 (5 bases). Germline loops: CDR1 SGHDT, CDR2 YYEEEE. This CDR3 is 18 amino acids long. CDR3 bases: TGTGCCAGCAGCTTGGGGGCCCAACCGGGACCGTATAATTCACCCCTCCGCTTT. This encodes CASSLGAQPGPYNSPLRF. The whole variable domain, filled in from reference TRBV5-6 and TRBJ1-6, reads DAGVTQSPTHLIKTRGQQVTLRCSPKSGHDTVSWYQQALGQGPQFIFQYYEEEERQRGNFPDRFSGHQFPNYSSELNVNALLLGDSALYLCASSLGAQPGPYNSPLRFGNGTRLTVT.

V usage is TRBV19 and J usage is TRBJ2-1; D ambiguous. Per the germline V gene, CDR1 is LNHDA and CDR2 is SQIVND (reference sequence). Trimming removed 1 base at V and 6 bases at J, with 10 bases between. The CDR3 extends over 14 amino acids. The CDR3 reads CASSIAYPPNEQFF. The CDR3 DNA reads TGTGCCAGTAGTATAGCCTATCCACCCAATGAGCAGTTCTTC.

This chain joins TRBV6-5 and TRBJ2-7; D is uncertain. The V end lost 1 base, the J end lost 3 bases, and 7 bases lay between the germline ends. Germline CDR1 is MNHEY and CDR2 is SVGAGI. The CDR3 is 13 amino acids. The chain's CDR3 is CASSYYFGYEQYF. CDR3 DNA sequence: TGTGCCAGCAGTTACTACTTCGGCTACGAGCAGTACTTC.

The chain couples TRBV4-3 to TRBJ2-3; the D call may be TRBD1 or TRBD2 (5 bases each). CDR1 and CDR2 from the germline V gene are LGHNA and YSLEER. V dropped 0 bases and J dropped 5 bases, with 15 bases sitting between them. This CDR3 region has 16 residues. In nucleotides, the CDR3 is TGCGCCAGCAGCCAAGATGGGGGTGCACACGGAGATACGCAGTATTTT. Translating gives CASSQDGGAHGDTQYF.

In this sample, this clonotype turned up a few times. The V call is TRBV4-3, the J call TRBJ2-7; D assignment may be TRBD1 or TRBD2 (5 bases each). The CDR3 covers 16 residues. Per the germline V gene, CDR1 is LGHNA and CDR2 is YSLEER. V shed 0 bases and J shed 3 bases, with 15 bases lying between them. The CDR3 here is CASSQDLTRENYEQYF. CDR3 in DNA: TGCGCCAGCAGCCAAGATCTCACCAGGGAGAACTACGAGCAGTACTTC.

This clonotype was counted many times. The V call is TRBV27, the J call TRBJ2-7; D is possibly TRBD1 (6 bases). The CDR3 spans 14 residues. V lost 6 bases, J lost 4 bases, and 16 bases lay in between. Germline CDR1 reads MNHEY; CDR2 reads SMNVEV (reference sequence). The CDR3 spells CASSLSQGLYEQYF. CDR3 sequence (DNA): TGTGCCAGCAGCCTGAGTCAGGGGCTTTACGAGCAGTACTTC.

The CDR3 bases are TGCAGTGCTAGAGTTTCCGGGACAATCGCCTACGAGCAGTACTTC. Its protein is CSARVSGTIAYEQYF. The chain recombines TRBV20-1 with TRBJ2-7, with a weak D call TRBD1 (6 bases). Trimming removed 1 base at V and 2 bases at J, with 15 bases between. CDR1 and CDR2 (germline): DFQATT, SNEGSKA (reference sequence). The CDR3 length is 15 residues.

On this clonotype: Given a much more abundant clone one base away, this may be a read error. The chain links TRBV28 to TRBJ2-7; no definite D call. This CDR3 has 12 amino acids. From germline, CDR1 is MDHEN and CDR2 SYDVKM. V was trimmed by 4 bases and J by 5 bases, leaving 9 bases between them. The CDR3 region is CASSSPLDEQYF. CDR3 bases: TGTGCCAGCAGTTCACCCCTCGACGAGCAGTACTTC.

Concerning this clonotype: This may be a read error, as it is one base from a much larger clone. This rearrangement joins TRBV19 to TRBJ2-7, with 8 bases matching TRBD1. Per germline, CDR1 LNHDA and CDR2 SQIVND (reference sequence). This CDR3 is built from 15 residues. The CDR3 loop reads CASSITGTGSYELYF. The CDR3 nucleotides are TGTGCCAGTAGTATAACCGGGACAGGATCCTACGAGCTGTACTTC.

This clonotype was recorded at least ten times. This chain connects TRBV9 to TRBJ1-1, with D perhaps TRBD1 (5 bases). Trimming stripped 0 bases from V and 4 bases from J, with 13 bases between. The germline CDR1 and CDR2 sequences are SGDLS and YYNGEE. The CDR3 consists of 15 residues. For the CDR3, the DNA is TGTGCCAGCAGCGTAGGGTTAGGGACGTTCACTGAAGCTTTCTTT. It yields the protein CASSVGLGTFTEAFF. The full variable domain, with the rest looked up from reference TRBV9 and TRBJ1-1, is DSGVTQTPKHLITATGQRVTLRCSPRSGDLSVYWYQQSLDQGLQFLIQYYNGEERAKGNILERFSAQQFPDLHSELNLSSLELGDSALYFCASSVGLGTFTEAFFGQGTRLTVV.

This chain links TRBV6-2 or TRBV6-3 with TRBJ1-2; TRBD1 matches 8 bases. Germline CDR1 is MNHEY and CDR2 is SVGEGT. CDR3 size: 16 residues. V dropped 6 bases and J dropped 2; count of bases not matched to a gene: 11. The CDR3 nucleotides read TGTGCCAGCAGCCGACAGGGGACAAACCAGAACTATGGCTACACCTTC. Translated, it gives CASSRQGTNQNYGYTF.